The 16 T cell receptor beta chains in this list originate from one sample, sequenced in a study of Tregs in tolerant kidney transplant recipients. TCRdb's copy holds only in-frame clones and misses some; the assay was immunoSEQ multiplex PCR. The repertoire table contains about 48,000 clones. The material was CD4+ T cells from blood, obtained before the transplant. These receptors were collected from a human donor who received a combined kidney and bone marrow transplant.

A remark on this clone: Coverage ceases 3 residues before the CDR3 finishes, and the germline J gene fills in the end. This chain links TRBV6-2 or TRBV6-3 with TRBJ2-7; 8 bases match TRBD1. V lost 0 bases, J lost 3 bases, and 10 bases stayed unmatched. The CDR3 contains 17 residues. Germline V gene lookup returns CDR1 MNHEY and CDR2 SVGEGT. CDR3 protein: CASSYSGRQGISYEQYF. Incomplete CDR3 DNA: TGTGCCAGCAGTTACTCGGGTCGACAGGGGATAAGCTACGAG.

The CDR3 here is CAWSPGVGELFF. The CDR3 DNA, read in part, is TGTGCCTGGAGTCCAGGGGTCGGGGAG. The V call is TRBV30, the J call TRBJ2-2; possibly TRBD1 for D (6 bases). The CDR3 goes on 3 residues after the read ends, and that part is filled in from the germline J gene. The V end was cut by 2 bases, the J end by 7 bases, with 8 bases between. CDR1 and CDR2 (germline): GTSNPN, SVGIG (reference sequence). This CDR3 contains 12 residues.

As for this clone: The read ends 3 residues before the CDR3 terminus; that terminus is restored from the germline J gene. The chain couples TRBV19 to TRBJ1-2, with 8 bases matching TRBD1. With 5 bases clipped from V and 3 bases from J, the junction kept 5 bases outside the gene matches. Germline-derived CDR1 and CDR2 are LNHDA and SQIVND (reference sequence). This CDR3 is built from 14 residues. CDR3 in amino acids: CASSSQQGDYGYTF. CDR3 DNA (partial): TGTGCCAGTAGTTCTCAACAGGGGGACTATGGC.

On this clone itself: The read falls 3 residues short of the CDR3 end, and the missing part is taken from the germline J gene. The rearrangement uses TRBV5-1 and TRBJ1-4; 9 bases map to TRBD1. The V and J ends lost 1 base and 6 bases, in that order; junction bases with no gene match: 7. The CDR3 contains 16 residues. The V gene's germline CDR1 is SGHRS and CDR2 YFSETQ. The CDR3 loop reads CASSLTGGNTYEKLFF. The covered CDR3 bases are TGCGCCAGCAGCTTGACAGGGGGCAATACTTATGAAAAA.

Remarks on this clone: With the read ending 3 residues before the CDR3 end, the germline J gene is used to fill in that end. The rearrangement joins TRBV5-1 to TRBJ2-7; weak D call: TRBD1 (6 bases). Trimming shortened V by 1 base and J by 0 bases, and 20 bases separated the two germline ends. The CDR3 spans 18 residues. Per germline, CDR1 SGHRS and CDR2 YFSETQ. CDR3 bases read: TGCGCCAGCAGCTTGCGGGTTCGGGACACCTTGAACTCCTACGAG. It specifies CASSLRVRDTLNSYE. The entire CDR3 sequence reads CASSLRVRDTLNSYEQYF. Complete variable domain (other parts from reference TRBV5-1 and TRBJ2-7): KAGVTQTPRYLIKTRGQQVTLSCSPISGHRSVSWYQQTPGQGLQFLFEYFSETQRNKGNFPGRFSGRQFSNSRSEMNVSTLELGDSALYLCASSLRVRDTLNSYEQYFGPGTRLTVT.

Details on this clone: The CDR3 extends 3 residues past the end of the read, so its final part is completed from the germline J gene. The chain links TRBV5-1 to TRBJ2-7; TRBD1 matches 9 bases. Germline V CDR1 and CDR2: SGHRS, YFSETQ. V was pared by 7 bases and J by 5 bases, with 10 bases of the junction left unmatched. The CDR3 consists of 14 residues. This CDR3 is CASRLPGTGNEQYF. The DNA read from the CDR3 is TGCGCCAGCCGATTACCCGGGACAGGGAACGAG.

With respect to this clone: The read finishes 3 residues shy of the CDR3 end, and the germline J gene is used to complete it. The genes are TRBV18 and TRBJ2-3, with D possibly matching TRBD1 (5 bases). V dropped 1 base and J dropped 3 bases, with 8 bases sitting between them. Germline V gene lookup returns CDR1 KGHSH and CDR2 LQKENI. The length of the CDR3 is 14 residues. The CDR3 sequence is CASSPQGWTDTQYF. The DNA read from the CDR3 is TGTGCCAGCTCACCACAGGGGTGGACAGATACG.

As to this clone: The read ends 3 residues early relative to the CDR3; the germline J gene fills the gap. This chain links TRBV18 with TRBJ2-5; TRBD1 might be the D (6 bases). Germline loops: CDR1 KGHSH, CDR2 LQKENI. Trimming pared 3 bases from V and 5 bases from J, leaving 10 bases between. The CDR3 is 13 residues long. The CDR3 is CASSPDRLETQYF. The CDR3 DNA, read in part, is TGTGCCAGCTCACCGGACAGACTGGAGACC. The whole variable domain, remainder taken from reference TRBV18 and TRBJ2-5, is NAGVMQNPRHLVRRRGQEARLRCSPMKGHSHVYWYRQLPEEGLKFMVYLQKENIIDESGMPKERFSAEFPKEGPSILRIQQVVRGDSAAYFCASSPDRLETQYFGPGTRLLVL.

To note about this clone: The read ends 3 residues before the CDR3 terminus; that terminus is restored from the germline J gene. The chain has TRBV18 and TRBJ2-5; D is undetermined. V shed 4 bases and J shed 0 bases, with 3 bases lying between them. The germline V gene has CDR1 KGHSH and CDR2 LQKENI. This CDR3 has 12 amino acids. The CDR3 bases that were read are TGTGCCAGCTCACAGGACCAAGAGACC. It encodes CASSQDQET. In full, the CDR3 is CASSQDQETQYF. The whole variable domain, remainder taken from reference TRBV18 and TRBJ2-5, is NAGVMQNPRHLVRRRGQEARLRCSPMKGHSHVYWYRQLPEEGLKFMVYLQKENIIDESGMPKERFSAEFPKEGPSILRIQQVVRGDSAAYFCASSQDQETQYFGPGTRLLVL.

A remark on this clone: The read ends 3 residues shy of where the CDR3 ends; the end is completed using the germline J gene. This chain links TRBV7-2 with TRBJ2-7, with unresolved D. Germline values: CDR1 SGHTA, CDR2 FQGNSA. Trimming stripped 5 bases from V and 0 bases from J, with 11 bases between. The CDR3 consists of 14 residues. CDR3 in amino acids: CASSRTQSSYEQYF. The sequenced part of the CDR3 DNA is TGTGCCAGCAGCCGAACGCAGAGCTCCTACGAG.

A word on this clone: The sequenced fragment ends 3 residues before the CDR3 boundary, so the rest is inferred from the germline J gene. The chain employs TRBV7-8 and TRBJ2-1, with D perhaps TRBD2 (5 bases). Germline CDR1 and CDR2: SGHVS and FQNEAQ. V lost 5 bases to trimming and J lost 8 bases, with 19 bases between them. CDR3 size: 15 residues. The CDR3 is CASSPGVQRPYEQFF. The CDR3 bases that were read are TGTGCCAGCAGCCCCGGGGTACAGCGACCCTATGAG. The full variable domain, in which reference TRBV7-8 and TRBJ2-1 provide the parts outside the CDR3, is GAGVSQSPRYKVAKRGQDVALRCDPISGHVSLFWYQQALGQGPEFLTYFQNEAQLDKSGLPSDRFFAERPEGSVSTLKIQRTQQEDSAVYLCASSPGVQRPYEQFFGPGTRLTVL.

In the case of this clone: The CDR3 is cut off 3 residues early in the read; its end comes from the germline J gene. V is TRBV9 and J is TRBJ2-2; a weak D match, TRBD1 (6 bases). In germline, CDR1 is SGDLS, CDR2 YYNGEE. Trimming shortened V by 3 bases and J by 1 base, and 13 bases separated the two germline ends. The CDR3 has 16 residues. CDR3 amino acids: CASSDPGTKNTGELFF. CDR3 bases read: TGTGCCAGCAGCGATCCCGGGACAAAGAACACCGGGGAG.

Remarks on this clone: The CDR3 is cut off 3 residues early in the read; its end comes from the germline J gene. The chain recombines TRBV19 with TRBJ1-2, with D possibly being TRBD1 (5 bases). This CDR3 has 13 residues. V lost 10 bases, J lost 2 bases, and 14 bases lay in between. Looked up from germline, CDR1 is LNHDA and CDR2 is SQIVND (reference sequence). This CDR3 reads CATAREGNYGYTF. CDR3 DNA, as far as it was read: TGTGCCACTGCGAGGGAGGGGAACTATGGC.

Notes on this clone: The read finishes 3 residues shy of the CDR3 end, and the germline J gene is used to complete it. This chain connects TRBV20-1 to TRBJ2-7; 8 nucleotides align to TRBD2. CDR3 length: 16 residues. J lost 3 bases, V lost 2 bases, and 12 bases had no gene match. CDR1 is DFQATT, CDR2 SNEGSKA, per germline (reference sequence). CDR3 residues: CSARSDLSGAYYEQYF. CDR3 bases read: TGCAGTGCTAGATCCGACCTTAGCGGGGCCTACTACGAG.

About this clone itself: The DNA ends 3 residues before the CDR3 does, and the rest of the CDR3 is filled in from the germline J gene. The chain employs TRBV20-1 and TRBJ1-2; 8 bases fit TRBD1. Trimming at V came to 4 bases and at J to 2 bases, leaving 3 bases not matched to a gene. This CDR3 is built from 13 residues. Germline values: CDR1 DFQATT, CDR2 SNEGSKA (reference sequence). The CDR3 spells CSATGGLNYGYTF. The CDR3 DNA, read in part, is TGCAGTGCTACAGGGGGCCTAAACTATGGC.

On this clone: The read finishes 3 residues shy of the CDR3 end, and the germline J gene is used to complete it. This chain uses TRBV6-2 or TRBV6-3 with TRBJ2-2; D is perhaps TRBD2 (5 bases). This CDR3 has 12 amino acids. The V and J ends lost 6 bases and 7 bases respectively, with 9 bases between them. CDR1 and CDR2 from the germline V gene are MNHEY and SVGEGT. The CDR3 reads CASSRGYGELFF. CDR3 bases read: TGTGCCAGCAGCCGAGGGTACGGGGAG.